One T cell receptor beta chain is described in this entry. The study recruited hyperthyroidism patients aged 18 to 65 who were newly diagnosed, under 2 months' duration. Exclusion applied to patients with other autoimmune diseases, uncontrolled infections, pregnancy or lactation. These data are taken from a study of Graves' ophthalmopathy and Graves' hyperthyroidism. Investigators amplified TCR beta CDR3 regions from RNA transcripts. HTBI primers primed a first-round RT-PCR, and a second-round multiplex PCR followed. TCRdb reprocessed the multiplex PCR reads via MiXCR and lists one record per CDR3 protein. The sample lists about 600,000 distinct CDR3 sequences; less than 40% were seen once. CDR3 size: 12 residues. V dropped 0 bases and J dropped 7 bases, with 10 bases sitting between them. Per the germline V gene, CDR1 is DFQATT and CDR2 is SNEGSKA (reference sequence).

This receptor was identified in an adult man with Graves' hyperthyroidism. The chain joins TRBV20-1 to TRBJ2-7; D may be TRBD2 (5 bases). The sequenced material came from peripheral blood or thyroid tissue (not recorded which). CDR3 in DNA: TGCAGTGCTAGAGAGGGAGCCCCTGAGCAGTACTTC. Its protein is CSAREGAPEQYF.